This T cell receptor (beta chain) was captured by sequencing in a study of molecular identifiers for immune sequencing clone quantification. TCRdb reanalysed the PCR reads using MiXCR and keeps one entry per CDR3 protein. Of 400,000 to 600,000 distinct CDR3 sequences listed, about 26% are singletons. V was clipped by 4 bases and J by 0 bases, with 10 bases between them. The germline V gene encodes CDR1 LNHDA and CDR2 SQIVND (reference sequence). This CDR3 is 15 amino acids long. This chain connects TRBV19 to TRBJ2-1; D is perhaps TRBD1 (6 bases). This receptor was identified in a human donor in good health. Some libraries in this study had Jurkat cell RNA spiked in. The source material was naive CD8+ T cells from blood, with Jurkat cell RNA spiked in. The subset: FACS-sorted CD8+CD4-CCR7+CD45RA+ naive T cells. Here the CDR3 reads CASSTGQTSYNEQFF. The DNA for the CDR3 is TGTGCCAGTAGTACAGGACAGACCTCCTACAATGAGCAGTTCTTC.